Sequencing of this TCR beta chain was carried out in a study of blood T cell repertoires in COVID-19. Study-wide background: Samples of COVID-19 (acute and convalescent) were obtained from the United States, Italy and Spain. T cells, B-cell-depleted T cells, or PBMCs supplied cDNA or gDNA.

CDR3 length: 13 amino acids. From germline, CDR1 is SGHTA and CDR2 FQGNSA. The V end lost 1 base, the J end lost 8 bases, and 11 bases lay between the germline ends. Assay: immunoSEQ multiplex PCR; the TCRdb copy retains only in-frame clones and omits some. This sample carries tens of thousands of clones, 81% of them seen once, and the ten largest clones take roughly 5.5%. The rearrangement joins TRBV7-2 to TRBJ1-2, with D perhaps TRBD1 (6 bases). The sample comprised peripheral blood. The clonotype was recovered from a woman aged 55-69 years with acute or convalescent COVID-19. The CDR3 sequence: CASSLDRVRGYTF. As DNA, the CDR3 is TGTGCCAGCAGCTTAGACAGGGTCCGGGGCTACACCTTC.